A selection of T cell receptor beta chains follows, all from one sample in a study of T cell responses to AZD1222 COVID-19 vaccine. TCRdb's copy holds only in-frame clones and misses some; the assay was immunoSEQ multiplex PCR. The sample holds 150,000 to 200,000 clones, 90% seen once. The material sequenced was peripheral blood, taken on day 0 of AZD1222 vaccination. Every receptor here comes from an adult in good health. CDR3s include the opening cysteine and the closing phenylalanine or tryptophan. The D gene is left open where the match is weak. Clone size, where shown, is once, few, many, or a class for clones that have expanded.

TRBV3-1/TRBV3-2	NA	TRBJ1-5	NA	CASSQDMVSNQPQHF	TGTGCCAGCAGCCAAGATATGGTTAGCAATCAGCCCCAGCATTTT
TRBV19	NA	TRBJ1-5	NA	CASSISGYSNQPQHF	TGTGCCAGTAGTATCTCAGGGTATAGCAATCAGCCCCAGCATTTT
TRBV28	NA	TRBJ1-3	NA	CASSPLGTHSGNTIYF	TGTGCCAGCAGTCCTCTGGGGACACACTCTGGAAACACCATATATTTT
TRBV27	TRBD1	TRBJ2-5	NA	CASSRQQGVETQYF	TGTGCCAGCAGTCGTCAACAGGGGGTAGAGACCCAGTACTTC
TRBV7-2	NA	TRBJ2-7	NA	CASSSTSRTGSYEQYF	TGTGCCAGCAGCTCAACATCCAGGACCGGGAGCTACGAGCAGTACTTC
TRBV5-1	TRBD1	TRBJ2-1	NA	CASRDDRGLLRNNEQFF	TGCGCCAGCAGAGACGACAGGGGGTTGCTAAGGAACAATGAGCAGTTCTTC
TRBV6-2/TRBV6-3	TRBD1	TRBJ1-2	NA	CASSYLTGRGGYTF	TGTGCCAGCAGTTACTTGACAGGGCGCGGCGGCTACACCTTC
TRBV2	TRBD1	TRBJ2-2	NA	CASSPGQGDTGELFF	TGTGCCAGCAGTCCGGGACAGGGAGACACCGGGGAGCTGTTTTTT
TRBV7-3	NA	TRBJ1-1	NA	CASSSEGPTEAFF	TGTGCCAGCAGCTCCGAAGGGCCAACCGAAGCTTTCTTT
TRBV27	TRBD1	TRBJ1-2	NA	CASSLRWTGGVYGYTF	TGTGCCAGCAGTTTAAGATGGACAGGTGGTGTCTATGGCTACACCTTC
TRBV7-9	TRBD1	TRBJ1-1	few	CASSRQGDTEAFF	TGTGCCAGCAGCCGACAGGGCGACACTGAAGCTTTCTTT
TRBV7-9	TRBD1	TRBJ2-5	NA	CASSLGTGLQETQYF	TGTGCCAGCAGCTTAGGGACAGGCCTCCAAGAGACCCAGTACTTC
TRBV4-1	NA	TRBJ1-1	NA	CASSQDNRDTEAFF	TGCGCCAGCAGCCAAGACAACAGGGACACTGAAGCTTTCTTT
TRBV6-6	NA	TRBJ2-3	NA	CASSIDLRGTDTQYF	TGTGCCAGCAGCATCGACCTTAGAGGCACAGATACGCAGTATTTT
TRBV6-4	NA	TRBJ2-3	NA	CASSPGTRDTDTQYF	TGTGCCAGCAGCCCCGGGACACGCGACACAGATACGCAGTATTTT
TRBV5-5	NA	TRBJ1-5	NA	CASSLALFREADQPQHF	TGTGCCAGCAGCTTGGCCCTTTTCAGGGAAGCGGATCAGCCCCAGCATTTT
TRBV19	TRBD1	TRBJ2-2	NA	CASSIVHGTGGGELFF	TGTGCCAGTAGTATAGTACACGGGACAGGGGGAGGGGAGCTGTTTTTT
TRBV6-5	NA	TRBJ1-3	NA	CASSEFKFSGNTIYF	TGTGCCAGCAGCGAGTTTAAATTCTCTGGAAACACCATATATTTT
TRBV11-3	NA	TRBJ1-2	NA	CASSPSAGGYYGYTF	TGTGCCAGCAGCCCCTCTGCTGGTGGATACTATGGCTACACCTTC
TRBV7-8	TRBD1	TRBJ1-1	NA	CASSSGTGGRTEAFF	TGTGCCAGCAGCTCCGGGACAGGAGGACGCACTGAAGCTTTCTTT
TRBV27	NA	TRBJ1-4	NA	CASRVSDWDEKLFF	TGTGCCAGCCGAGTGAGCGATTGGGATGAAAAACTGTTTTTT
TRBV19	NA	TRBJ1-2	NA	CASSTSGTFFGYTF	TGTGCCAGTAGTACCTCCGGGACGTTTTTTGGCTACACCTTC
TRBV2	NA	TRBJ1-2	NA	CASPHFKGGSGGYTF	TGTGCCAGCCCCCACTTTAAGGGCGGCTCGGGTGGCTACACCTTC
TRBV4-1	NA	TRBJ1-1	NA	CASRWAGYTEAFF	TGCGCCAGCAGGTGGGCAGGATACACTGAAGCTTTCTTT
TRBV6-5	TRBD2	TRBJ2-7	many	CASSYERGGHHEQYF	TGTGCCAGCAGTTACGAGCGGGGGGGCCATCACGAGCAGTACTTC
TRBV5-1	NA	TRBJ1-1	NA	CASSKDTEAFF	TGCGCCAGCAGTAAGGACACTGAAGCTTTCTTT
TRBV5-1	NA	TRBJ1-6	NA	CASSSNREVGNSPLHF	TGCGCCAGCAGCTCGAACAGGGAGGTGGGTAATTCACCCCTCCACTTT
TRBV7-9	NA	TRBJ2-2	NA	CASSLHSATGELFF	TGTGCCAGCAGCTTACACAGCGCTACCGGGGAGCTGTTTTTT
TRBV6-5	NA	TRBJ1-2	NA	CASSTIRGSNYGYTF	TGTGCCAGCAGTACCATCAGGGGCTCTAACTATGGCTACACCTTC
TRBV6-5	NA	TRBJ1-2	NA	CASSYRGTNYGYTF	TGTGCCAGCAGTTACAGAGGGACTAACTATGGCTACACCTTC